These T cell receptor beta chains were read from a single sample in a study of OX40 agonist ivuxolimab in advanced cancers. Data came from immunoSEQ multiplex PCR; TCRdb stores just in-frame clones and leaves some out. The repertoire has about 94,000 clones, over 75% of them found once; the top ten carry 0.31%. Sequences were derived from CD4+ or CD8+ T cells sorted from blood, sampled in a trial of the OX40 agonist ivuxolimab. The source is an adult with an advanced solid tumor such as melanoma, head and neck, liver or kidney cancer. Both conserved end residues are part of each CDR3. A D gene is named only where the DNA matches it firmly. For some rows the clone size is stated as once, few or many, or as a class when expanded; others skip it.

>TRBV4-1|NA|TRBJ1-2|few
CASSPERAQPYGYTF
TGCGCCAGCAGCCCAGAACGGGCGCAGCCCTATGGCTACACCTTC
>TRBV9|TRBD2|TRBJ2-1|NA
CASGLAGATGGYEQFF
TGTGCCAGCGGCCTAGCGGGGGCCACCGGCGGGTATGAGCAGTTCTTC
>TRBV19|NA|TRBJ2-1|NA
CASRTQVGNSYNEQFF
TGTGCCAGTAGAACGCAGGTAGGGAATTCCTACAATGAGCAGTTCTTC
>TRBV13|NA|TRBJ2-7|once
CASSRRTEHYEQYF
TGTGCCAGCAGCCGAAGGACAGAGCACTACGAGCAGTACTTC
>TRBV5-1|TRBD2|TRBJ2-2|NA
CASSLFAGGLVTGELFF
TGCGCCAGCAGCTTGTTCGCGGGGGGGCTTGTCACCGGGGAGCTGTTTTTT
>TRBV18|NA|TRBJ2-5|NA
CASSPNVETQYF
TGTGCCAGCTCGCCCAATGTGGAGACCCAGTACTTC
>TRBV7-6|NA|TRBJ1-3|NA
CASSPSAQGSGNTIYF
TGTGCCAGCAGCCCTTCCGCCCAGGGCTCTGGAAACACCATATATTTT
>TRBV15|TRBD1|TRBJ1-1|NA
CATSRETGGSAEAFF
TGTGCCACCAGCAGGGAGACAGGGGGCTCCGCTGAAGCTTTCTTT
>TRBV7-2|NA|TRBJ1-1|NA
CASSLAAGRTEAFF
TGTGCCAGCAGCTTAGCCGCCGGGAGGACTGAAGCTTTCTTT
>TRBV6-5|TRBD1|TRBJ2-5|NA
CASSYSRQGPTQYF
TGTGCCAGCAGTTACTCGAGACAGGGCCCGACCCAGTACTTC
>TRBV6-5|NA|TRBJ2-1|once
CASSPVGGSYNEQFF
TGTGCCAGCAGTCCCGTCGGTGGGTCCTACAATGAGCAGTTCTTC
>TRBV5-6|NA|TRBJ1-5|NA
CASSLAGGAFYNQPQHF
TGTGCCAGCAGCTTGGCCGGGGGGGCCTTTTACAATCAGCCCCAGCATTTT
>TRBV27|TRBD1|TRBJ2-5|NA
CASSLADRAGETQYF
TGTGCCAGCAGTTTAGCGGACAGGGCTGGGGAGACCCAGTACTTC
>TRBV4-3|NA|TRBJ2-2|NA
CASSQVGSTGELFF
TGCGCCAGCAGCCAAGTGGGGTCCACCGGGGAGCTGTTTTTT
>TRBV7-6|TRBD2|TRBJ2-7|NA
CASSSSSGVYEQYF
TGTGCCAGCAGCTCCTCAAGCGGGGTGTACGAGCAGTACTTC
>TRBV19|NA|TRBJ1-3|NA
CASSRGISGNTIYF
TGTGCCAGTTCCCGGGGAATCTCTGGAAACACCATATATTTT
>TRBV5-1|NA|TRBJ1-6|few
CASSLDAGGNSPLHF
TGCGCCAGCAGCTTGGACGCCGGGGGGAATTCACCCCTCCACTTT
>TRBV18|NA|TRBJ1-1|NA
CASSQGQNTEAFF
TGTGCCAGCTCTCAGGGACAGAACACTGAAGCTTTCTTT
>TRBV28|TRBD1|TRBJ1-5|NA
CASSLDPGQVNQPQHF
TGTGCCAGCAGTTTAGATCCGGGACAGGTAAATCAGCCCCAGCATTTT
>TRBV7-8|TRBD1|TRBJ1-1|once
CASSPPDRRTEAFF
TGTGCCAGCAGCCCCCCGGACAGGCGCACTGAAGCTTTCTTT
>TRBV5-1|NA|TRBJ1-1|NA
CASSLEAGAERRNTEAFF
TGCGCCAGCAGCTTGGAGGCAGGGGCAGAACGAAGGAACACTGAAGCTTTCTTT
>TRBV6-5|NA|TRBJ1-6|NA
CASSRTGVGDSPLHF
TGTGCCAGCAGTCGCACTGGGGTGGGAGACTCACCCCTCCACTTT
>TRBV5-1|TRBD1|TRBJ2-7|NA
CASSWGQSEQYF
TGCGCCAGCAGCTGGGGACAGTCCGAGCAGTACTTC
>TRBV19|TRBD1|TRBJ2-7|NA
CASSRPGQVAYEQYF
TGTGCCAGTAGTAGGCCGGGACAGGTTGCCTACGAGCAGTACTTC
>TRBV5-1|NA|TRBJ1-1|NA
CASSLVLPQRLINMNTEAFF
TGCGCCAGCAGCTTGGTTTTGCCGCAGCGCCTAATTAATATGAACACTGAAGCTTTCTTT
>TRBV2|NA|TRBJ1-1|few
CASRGDNTEAFF
TGTGCCAGCAGGGGGGACAACACTGAAGCTTTCTTT
>TRBV27|TRBD1|TRBJ1-2|NA
CASRNRGRGYGYTF
TGTGCCAGCAGAAACAGGGGGCGAGGCTATGGCTACACCTTC
>TRBV2|NA|TRBJ2-2|few
CASSEQNTGELFF
TGTGCCAGCAGTGAACAGAACACCGGGGAGCTGTTTTTT
>TRBV19|TRBD1|TRBJ1-1|NA
CASSDRGEGEAFF
TGTGCCAGTAGCGACAGGGGAGAAGGTGAAGCTTTCTTT
>TRBV6-5|NA|TRBJ1-6|NA
CATGPGLGSPLHF
TGTGCCACCGGACCTGGGTTGGGTTCACCCCTCCACTTT
>TRBV5-4|NA|TRBJ1-1|NA
CASSPSVVNTEAFF
TGTGCCAGCAGCCCTTCTGTGGTGAACACTGAAGCTTTCTTT
>TRBV6-6|TRBD2|TRBJ2-5|NA
CASSYVPSGGEETQYF
TGTGCCAGCAGTTACGTTCCTAGCGGGGGCGAAGAGACCCAGTACTTC
>TRBV14|NA|TRBJ2-4|NA
CASSQTRARLAKNIQYF
TGTGCCAGCAGCCAAACCAGGGCCCGATTAGCCAAAAACATTCAGTACTTC
>TRBV19|NA|TRBJ2-7|NA
CASSISAGTRDYEQYF
TGTGCCAGTAGTATATCCGCCGGGACAAGAGACTACGAGCAGTACTTC
>TRBV29-1|TRBD1|TRBJ2-7|NA
CSVAWTGYNEQYF
TGCAGCGTTGCCTGGACAGGGTATAACGAGCAGTACTTC
>TRBV11-2|NA|TRBJ1-1|NA
CASSLGRPVTTEAFF
TGTGCCAGCAGCTTAGGCAGACCGGTAACGACTGAAGCTTTCTTT
>TRBV23-1|NA|TRBJ1-2|once
CASTLTGDPTGVYGYTF
TGCGCCAGCACTCTGACAGGTGACCCGACCGGCGTTTATGGCTACACCTTC
>TRBV2|NA|TRBJ1-4|NA
CASSVDRTTNEKLFF
TGTGCCAGCAGTGTTGACAGAACAACTAATGAAAAACTGTTTTTT
>TRBV6-6|NA|TRBJ1-1|NA
CASSKRGNTEAFF
TGTGCCAGCAGTAAACGGGGAAACACTGAAGCTTTCTTT
>TRBV6-5|NA|TRBJ2-7|NA
CASSYTGLRSREQYF
TGTGCCAGCAGTTACACGGGGTTGCGGAGTCGCGAGCAGTACTTC
>TRBV4-1|NA|TRBJ1-4|NA
CASSQDRAGKSEKLFF
TGCGCCAGCAGCCAAGATCGAGCGGGGAAGAGTGAAAAACTGTTTTTT
>TRBV18|NA|TRBJ1-6|many
CASTPLQGSNSPLHF
TGTGCCAGCACTCCATTACAGGGCTCCAATTCACCCCTCCACTTT